Included here is one T cell receptor (beta chain) sequence, with context. PCR used 60 Vbeta primers and 13 Jbeta primers. The method was immunoSEQ multiplex PCR; TCRdb's version includes in-frame clones alone and lacks a portion of them. Of over 150,000 clones in the sample, approximately 67% are singletons; the top ten hold around 4.5%. Deletions cut 4 bases from V and 4 bases from J, with 14 bases between. CDR3 length: 15 residues. The germline gives CDR1 MDHEN, CDR2 SYDVKM. The data were taken from a study of cytomegalovirus exposure and HLA in healthy donors. Specimen: PBMCs. The chain combines TRBV28 with TRBJ1-5; D is perhaps TRBD1 (6 bases). The sequence was collected from a young woman in good health and CMV-seropositive. The CDR3 loop is CASSSLEDRNQPQHF. In nucleotides, the CDR3 is TGTGCCAGCAGTTCCCTAGAGGACAGAAATCAGCCCCAGCATTTT.